This T cell receptor beta chain was retrieved from a study of blood T cells in healthy people across ages. A sample-barcoded 5' primer and a J-beta primer mix were used in a second PCR of about 7 to 12 cycles. TCRdb used MiXCR to reprocess the 5' RACE reads, holding one entry per CDR3 protein. This sample has more than 800,000 distinct CDR3 sequences, with 35% to 50% found just once. Concerning this clonotype: What it recognizes is unknown.

General study results and limits: The study could not conclusively compare naive and antigen-experienced cells, given its unsorted PBMCs.

Researchers collected approximately 9.5 milliliters of peripheral blood from every single donor. Isolation of PBMCs gave at least 7 million cells per sample. V dropped 8 bases and J dropped 2 bases, with 10 bases sitting between them. Germline CDR1 and CDR2: SGHTA and FQGNSA. This CDR3 has 13 residues. The chain is built from TRBV7-2 and TRBJ2-1; the D call may be TRBD1 or TRBD2 (5 bases each). The sequencing sample was made of blood. The TCR comes from a woman aged 60 to 75 in good health. DNA of the CDR3: TGTGCCAGCGGGGGAAGGGCCTACAATGAGCAGTTCTTC. Translating gives CASGGRAYNEQFF.